The rows below give T cell receptor beta chains drawn from one sample of a study of T cell clones after liver transplantation. The method was immunoSEQ multiplex PCR; TCRdb's version includes in-frame clones alone and lacks a portion of them. Found here are tens of thousands of clones, around 75% of them singletons; the top ten hold 15%. The sample consisted of CD4+ T cells from blood, taken before liver transplant. All receptors derive from a human donor who received a liver transplant. Both conserved end residues are trimmed from each CDR3. D genes are given only for firm matches.

V: TRBV4-2; J: TRBJ1-2; D: TRBD1; CDR3: ASSQVGQGAAGYT
V: TRBV7-3; J: TRBJ2-7; D: TRBD1; CDR3: ASSLPGTGNHEQY
V: TRBV7-8; J: TRBJ1-2; D: TRBD1; CDR3: ASSLEGQNYGYT
V: TRBV6-5; J: TRBJ1-4; D: TRBD1; CDR3: ASGSGQDKEKLF
V: TRBV9; J: TRBJ1-1; D: -; CDR3: ASSVGPSMNTEAF
V: TRBV5-4; J: TRBJ2-2; D: -; CDR3: ASSLKQADTGELF
V: TRBV4-1; J: TRBJ2-1; D: TRBD1; CDR3: ASSQEVQGVQNEQF
V: TRBV2; J: TRBJ2-5; D: TRBD1; CDR3: ASSLDRVGLETQY
V: TRBV29-1; J: TRBJ1-3; D: -; CDR3: SVITGNTIY
V: TRBV5-1; J: TRBJ1-1; D: -; CDR3: ASSLGWATEAF
V: TRBV13; J: TRBJ2-7; D: TRBD1; CDR3: ASSPTGSSYEQY
V: TRBV13; J: TRBJ1-2; D: -; CDR3: ASSQLTGRGDYGYT
V: TRBV7-9; J: TRBJ2-7; D: -; CDR3: ASSREAREQY
V: TRBV7-2; J: TRBJ1-1; D: TRBD1; CDR3: ASSSQGGTEAF
V: TRBV5-6; J: TRBJ1-2; D: -; CDR3: ASSPQGRQGYT
V: TRBV10-3; J: TRBJ2-5; D: TRBD2; CDR3: AASISGQETQY
V: TRBV9; J: TRBJ1-2; D: TRBD1; CDR3: ASSVEDRDYGYT
V: TRBV9; J: TRBJ1-1; D: -; CDR3: ASSVLSGGSTEAF
V: TRBV28; J: TRBJ1-1; D: -; CDR3: ASRDQGKAF
V: TRBV11-2; J: TRBJ1-4; D: TRBD1; CDR3: ASSRQGPRPGEKLF
V: TRBV9; J: TRBJ2-2; D: -; CDR3: ASSAYSTGELF
V: TRBV7-2; J: TRBJ1-3; D: -; CDR3: ASSPDGSSGNTIY
V: TRBV7-8; J: TRBJ1-5; D: TRBD1; CDR3: ASSLALTGANQPQH